Following are 15 T cell receptor beta chains from one sample sequenced in a study of CD8 T cells in Susac syndrome (dated by TCRdb to between 2019 and 2020). To prepare the library, the immunoSEQ multiplex PCR assay was applied. RNA was extracted with the RNeasy kit and about 0.5 to 1 ug was reverse transcribed using random hexamers. TCRdb reanalyzed the raw reads on its own, using fastp at Q25 for trimming and MiXCR for clone calling, and kept in-frame beta chains. Rows with one shared CDR3 protein collapse into an entry with the most common genes and DNA. This sample has around 200,000 distinct CDR3 sequences in its table, and 85% to 95% of those were observed once. Of the sample, about 0.094% falls within the top ten clones. The specimen was CD4+ T cells from PBMCs. The source is a human donor in good health.

This chain uses TRBV20-1 with TRBJ2-5; 11 nucleotides align to TRBD2. V gave up 1 base and J gave up 3 bases; unmatched junction bases: 10. The CDR3 is 17 residues long. The V gene's germline CDR1 is DFQATT and CDR2 SNEGSKA (reference sequence). In nucleotides, the CDR3 is TGCAGTGCTAGAGGGGACCGACTAGCGGGGAGAAAAGAGACCCAGTACTTC. It is translated as CSARGDRLAGRKETQYF.

V and J are TRBV11-2 and TRBJ1-2; perhaps TRBD1 as D (6 bases). Trimming stripped 6 bases from V and 4 bases from J, with 18 bases between. Germline-derived CDR1 and CDR2 are SGHAT and FQNNGV. The CDR3 totals 15 residues. The CDR3: CASRSGTGTSYGYTF. CDR3 sequence (DNA): TGTGCCAGCAGATCTGGAACCGGGACAAGCTATGGCTACACCTTC.

This clonotype appeared a single time. The chain recombines TRBV5-1 with TRBJ2-5; perhaps TRBD2 as D (6 bases). This CDR3 region has 16 residues. V gave up 2 bases and J gave up 5 bases, with 19 bases separating them. The germline V gene has CDR1 SGHRS and CDR2 YFSETQ. For the CDR3, the DNA is TGCGCCAGCAGCTTAGCCGGAGGAGGGACCTGGGAGACCCAGTACTTC. Amino acids: CASSLAGGGTWETQYF. Supplemented by reference TRBV5-1 and TRBJ2-5, the full variable domain reads KAGVTQTPRYLIKTRGQQVTLSCSPISGHRSVSWYQQTPGQGLQFLFEYFSETQRNKGNFPGRFSGRQFSNSRSEMNVSTLELGDSALYLCASSLAGGGTWETQYFGPGTRLLVL.

This chain links TRBV12-2 with TRBJ2-2. TRBV12-2 corresponds to a pseudogene. The CDR3 runs 14 residues. The CDR3 sequence: CASRLQPNTGELFF. The CDR3 DNA reads as TGTGCAAGTCGCTTACAGCCTAACACCGGGGAGCTGTTTTTT.

This chain links TRBV7-9 with TRBJ2-7; D is unclear. The V gene lost 2 bases and the J gene lost 2 bases, with 4 bases spanning the gap. CDR3 size: 12 residues. CDR1 and CDR2 from the germline V gene are SEHNR and FQNEAQ (reference sequence). The CDR3 spells CASSLSAYEQYV. The CDR3 DNA reads TGTGCCAGCAGCTTATCCGCCTACGAGCAGTACGTC.

The chain employs TRBV28 and TRBJ2-5; TRBD2 might be the D (6 bases). Trimming stripped 11 bases from V and 4 bases from J, with 11 bases between. This CDR3 is built from 11 residues. Per germline, CDR1 MDHEN and CDR2 SYDVKM. This CDR3 is CAAGGTETQYF. CDR3 sequence (DNA): TGTGCCGCCGGCGGGACAGAGACCCAGTACTTC.

This clonotype occurred once. The chain is built from TRBV20-1 and TRBJ2-1; tentative D call: TRBD2 (6 bases). V was clipped by 4 bases and J by 4 bases, with 17 bases between them. Germline lookup yields CDR1 DFQATT and CDR2 SNEGSKA (reference sequence). There are 15 residues in the CDR3. As DNA, the CDR3 is TGCAGTGCTATCCTCCTCGGAGGGGATTACAATGAGCAGTTCTTC. Translation gives CSAILLGGDYNEQFF.

CDR3 residues: CASSHPIRCRMNTEAFF. CDR3 nucleotides: TGCGCCAGCAGTCACCCCATCCGGTGTCGGATGAACACTGAAGCTTTCTTT. V is TRBV23-1 and J is TRBJ1-1, with D hard to call. Being an ORF, TRBV23-1 has a function that is uncertain. The CDR3 consists of 17 residues. V lost 3 bases to trimming and J lost 0 bases, with 17 bases between them.

The chain couples TRBV29-1 to TRBJ1-2, with 10 bases identical to TRBD1. This CDR3 has 11 amino acids. J gave up 10 bases and V 7 bases, and 6 bases lay outside the gene matches. CDR1 is SQVTM, CDR2 ANQGSEA, per germline. The CDR3 nucleotides are TGCAGCGCCACCGGGACAGGGGTCTACACCTTC. Translation: CSATGTGVYTF. The full variable domain, with the rest looked up from reference TRBV29-1 and TRBJ1-2, is SAVISQKPSRDICQRGTSLTIQCQVDSQVTMMFWYRQQPGQSLTLIATANQGSEATYESGFVIDKFPISRPNLTFSTLTVSNMSPEDSSIYLCSATGTGVYTFGSGTRLTVV.

The CDR3 loop is CASSADSSSYEQYV. The CDR3 nucleotides read TGTGCCAGCTCAGCGGACAGTAGCTCCTACGAGCAGTACGTC. The chain is built from TRBV18 and TRBJ2-7, with D possibly being TRBD1 (6 bases). This CDR3 has 14 residues. V dropped 5 bases and J dropped 0 bases, with 11 bases sitting between them. Germline lookup yields CDR1 KGHSH and CDR2 LQKENI.

The chain employs TRBV7-3 and TRBJ2-1, with 8 bases lining up with TRBD2. Per the germline V gene, CDR1 is SGHTA and CDR2 is FQGTGA. With 7 bases clipped from V and 10 bases from J, the junction kept 12 bases outside the gene matches. This CDR3 comprises 14 residues. The CDR3 bases are TGTGCCAGCACCCTCGACGGGAGGGCCAGGGAGCAGTTCTTC. Translation: CASTLDGRAREQFF.

This rearrangement joins TRBV29-1 to TRBJ1-2; D gene unclear. This CDR3 contains 15 residues. The V end lost 0 bases, the J end lost 4 bases, and 15 bases lay between the germline ends. The germline CDR1 and CDR2 sequences are SQVTM and ANQGSEA. The DNA for the CDR3 is TGCAGCGTTGAAGATCCTCAAGGTAATAGCTATGGCTACACCTTC. This gives the protein CSVEDPQGNSYGYTF.

The chain has TRBV3-1 and TRBJ1-2, with no clear D. The germline CDR1 and CDR2 sequences are LGHDT and YNNKEL (reference sequence). Trimming shortened V by 1 base and J by 7 bases, and 10 bases separated the two germline ends. The CDR3 has 13 residues. CDR3 nucleotides: TGTGCCAGCAGCCAAGGCGAACCAATTGGCTACACCTTC. Translating gives CASSQGEPIGYTF. The variable domain in full, with the rest retrieved from reference TRBV3-1 and TRBJ1-2, is DTAVSQTPKYLVTQMGNDKSIKCEQNLGHDTMYWYKQDSKKFLKIMFSYNNKELIINETVPNRFSPKSPDKAHLNLHINSLELGDSAVYFCASSQGEPIGYTFGSGTRLTVV.

This rearrangement joins TRBV29-1 to TRBJ1-5; D is possibly TRBD1 (5 bases). Trimming took off 4 bases at V and 7 bases at J, with 14 bases between the two ends. This CDR3 comprises 13 residues. CDR1 and CDR2 (germline): SQVTM, ANQGSEA. In nucleotides, the CDR3 is TGCAGCGTTGGTGCAGGGCTAGGACAGCCCCAGCATTTT. Its translation is CSVGAGLGQPQHF.

This chain connects TRBV10-3 to TRBJ1-1; D gene uncertain. Germline V lookup: CDR1 ENHRY, CDR2 SYGVKD. Trimming took off 7 bases at V and 0 bases at J, with 9 bases between the two ends. The CDR3 length is 13 residues. Here the CDR3 reads CAITGDLNTEAFF. The CDR3 DNA sequence: TGTGCCATCACAGGCGACCTGAACACTGAAGCTTTCTTT.